Listed here are 5 T cell receptor beta chains from one sample, sequenced in a study of T cell clonality in common variable immunodeficiency. The data were produced by immunoSEQ multiplex PCR, yet TCRdb's version contains in-frame clones alone and is incomplete. The sample yields some 33,000 clones, without any singletons. The specimen sequenced was peripheral blood mononuclear cells. Source of these receptors: a person aged 18 to 75 in good health.

In its sample, this clone was seen many times. From the germline J gene comes the end of the CDR3, since the read stops 3 residues before it. The rearrangement uses TRBV30 and TRBJ2-2, with a tentative D call TRBD1 (6 bases). The germline gives CDR1 GTSNPN, CDR2 SVGIG (reference sequence). The CDR3 sequence is 12 residues long. The sequenced part of the CDR3 DNA is TGTGTCAGTAAACAGGGAGATGAAAAG. As protein: CVSKQGDEK. The CDR3 reads in full as CVSKQGDEKLFF.

This clone was seen many times. The read is 3 residues too short to cover the CDR3 end, so that end is filled in from the germline J gene. V gene TRBV19 combines with J gene TRBJ1-2; D is ambiguous. Germline loops: CDR1 LNHDA, CDR2 SQIVND (reference sequence). The CDR3 is made up of 13 amino acids. With 0 bases removed from V and 3 bases from J, the gap between germline ends came to 5 bases. CDR3 DNA (partial): TGTGCCAGTAGTATAGATCGGGACTATGGC. This gives the protein CASSIDRDYG. The CDR3 in full is CASSIDRDYGYTF. The entire variable domain, with the rest obtained from reference TRBV19 and TRBJ1-2, is as follows: DGGITQSPKYLFRKEGQNVTLSCEQNLNHDAMYWYRQDPGQGLRLIYYSQIVNDFQKGDIAEGYSVSREKKESFPLTVTSAQKNPTAFYLCASSIDRDYGYTFGSGTRLTVV.

This clone came up many times. The read terminates 3 residues ahead of where the CDR3 ends, so the germline J gene completes it. This chain joins TRBV18 and TRBJ1-5, with D unresolved. Germline V CDR1 and CDR2: KGHSH, LQKENI. V was trimmed by 2 bases and J by 3 bases, leaving 8 bases between them. This CDR3 spans 14 amino acids. CDR3 bases read: TGTGCCAGCTCACCAACAGCACCCAATCAGCCC. This translates into CASSPTAPNQP. The full CDR3 protein is CASSPTAPNQPQHF.

This clone showed up many times. Read data end 3 residues before the CDR3 end; the end is taken from the germline J gene. The chain joins TRBV7-9 to TRBJ1-4; the D gene is possibly TRBD1 (6 bases). Trimming took off 2 bases at V and 8 bases at J, with 15 bases between the two ends. CDR1 and CDR2 from the germline V gene are SEHNR and FQNEAQ (reference sequence). CDR3 length: 15 residues. CDR3 sequence reads: CASSLLSQGWEKLFF. The sequenced CDR3 bases are TGTGCCAGCAGCTTATTATCACAGGGTTGGGAAAAA.

This clone was counted ten times or more. CDR3 DNA (partial): TGCAGTGCTAGAGACTTGGGCTCGAGGTACAATGAG. Amino acid sequence: CSARDLGSRYNE. The complete CDR3 reads CSARDLGSRYNEQFF. V gene TRBV20-1 combines with J gene TRBJ2-1; D is undetermined. The read is 3 residues too short to cover the CDR3 end, so that end is filled in from the germline J gene. Germline V gene data show CDR1 as DFQATT and CDR2 as SNEGSKA (reference sequence). Trimming stripped 0 bases from V and 4 bases from J, with 13 bases between. This CDR3 spans 15 amino acids.